These 30 T cell receptor beta chains originate from one sample sequenced in a study of blood T cell repertoires in COVID-19 (dated by TCRdb to 2020 to 2021). Libraries were built with the immunoSEQ multiplex PCR assay. TCRdb took over this immuneACCESS table, retaining in-frame rearrangements with V and J assigned. Such tables are incomplete; in checked studies, under half of the missing clones stem from an unresolved V gene, and the remainder is unexplained. The sample data list 130,000 or so clones, and around 89% of these were observed just once. The ten largest account for roughly 4.3% of the sample. Input material: peripheral blood. All receptors come from a man aged 55 to 69 with COVID-19, enrolled during active disease.

The chain is built from TRBV6-5 and TRBJ1-5; D gene uncertain. V lost 7 bases and J lost 1, with 14 bases in between. The CDR3 runs 15 residues. Germline assignment: CDR1 MNHEY and CDR2 SVGAGI. The CDR3: CASTIWQESNQPQHF. The CDR3 DNA is TGTGCCAGCACCATTTGGCAGGAAAGCAATCAGCCCCAGCATTTT.

V and J are TRBV3-1 (or the pseudogene TRBV3-2) and TRBJ2-1, with no clear D. Trimming removed 1 base from V and 4 bases from J, with 20 bases in between. This CDR3 has 18 amino acids. Germline V gene lookup returns CDR1 LGHDT and CDR2 YNNKEL (reference sequence). The CDR3 nucleotides read TGTGCCAGCAGCCAAGGTCACCCAGCGCCAATAATGTACAATGAGCAGTTCTTC. Its protein product is CASSQGHPAPIMYNEQFF.

The chain employs TRBV7-2 and TRBJ2-7; 8 nucleotides align to TRBD2. The ends lost 5 bases at V and 3 bases at J; junction bases unmatched: 3. Germline loops: CDR1 SGHTA, CDR2 FQGNSA. This CDR3 is built from 13 residues. Here the CDR3 DNA reads TGTGCCAGCAGCCGGGGGGGCAGCTACGAGCAGTACTTC. This translates into CASSRGGSYEQYF.

The chain joins TRBV30 to TRBJ2-7; possibly TRBD2 for D (5 bases). CDR3 length: 14 amino acids. V was trimmed by 5 bases and J by 5 bases, leaving 19 bases between them. Germline CDR1 is GTSNPN and CDR2 is SVGIG (reference sequence). CDR3 in amino acids: CAWGPGVAIHEQYF. The CDR3, as DNA: TGTGCCTGGGGTCCTGGGGTAGCGATCCACGAGCAGTACTTC.

CDR3 in amino acids: CASSYVTSGELFF. The DNA for the CDR3 is TGTGCCAGCAGTTACGTCACATCCGGGGAGCTGTTTTTT. The J gene is TRBJ2-2, the V gene TRBV6-5; D ambiguous. V lost 2 bases and J lost 6, with 7 bases in between. The CDR3 consists of 13 residues. Per the germline V gene, CDR1 is MNHEY and CDR2 is SVGAGI.

The chain combines TRBV6-5 with TRBJ2-7, with D possibly being TRBD1 (5 bases). Looked up from germline, CDR1 is MNHEY and CDR2 is SVGAGI. Trimming cost V 0 bases and J 3 bases, with 6 bases left between them. The CDR3 runs 13 residues. This CDR3 reads CASSYSTDYEQYF. The DNA for the CDR3 is TGTGCCAGCAGTTACTCGACAGACTACGAGCAGTACTTC.

The chain couples TRBV7-3 to TRBJ2-1; the match to TRBD1 covers 9 bases. This CDR3 contains 14 residues. The V gene's germline CDR1 is SGHTA and CDR2 FQGTGA. V dropped 4 bases and J dropped 9; count of bases not matched to a gene: 7. CDR3 sequence reads: CASSSGTGLREQFF. In DNA form, the CDR3 reads TGTGCCAGCAGCTCAGGGACAGGGCTTCGTGAGCAGTTCTTC.

The chain has TRBV12-3 or TRBV12-4 and TRBJ1-4, with no clear D. V lost 5 bases and J lost 8, with 9 bases in between. The CDR3 sequence is 12 residues long. CDR3 protein: CASSPSREKLFF. CDR3 coding DNA: TGTGCCAGCAGTCCTAGTAGGGAAAAACTGTTTTTT.

The V gene is TRBV5-8, the J gene TRBJ2-1; a possible D gene is TRBD1 (6 bases). Per the germline V gene, CDR1 is SGHTS and CDR2 is YDEGEE. V was trimmed by 1 base and J by 12 bases, leaving 17 bases between them. The CDR3 spans 14 residues. The CDR3 DNA follows: TGTGCCAGCAGCTTGCGATCCCAGGGGTCTAGGCAGTTCTTC. This sequence encodes CASSLRSQGSRQFF.

The genes are TRBV4-2 and TRBJ2-3; the match to TRBD2 covers 12 bases. The V segment lost 3 bases and the J segment 4 bases; nucleotides outside the gene matches: 8. The germline V gene encodes CDR1 LGHNA and CDR2 YNFKEQ. CDR3 length equals 17 residues. The CDR3 nucleotides read TGTGCCAGCAGCCAGGAGCTAGCGGGGGGGCCGGCAGATACGCAGTATTTT. Its translation is CASSQELAGGPADTQYF.

The chain links TRBV5-1 to TRBJ1-2; 9 bases map to TRBD1. CDR3 size: 14 residues. J gave up 4 bases and V 3 bases, and 4 bases lay outside the gene matches. Germline CDR1 reads SGHRS; CDR2 reads YFSETQ. The CDR3 loop is CASSSDRGSYGYTF. CDR3 DNA sequence: TGCGCCAGCAGCTCGGACAGGGGCTCCTATGGCTACACCTTC.

The rearrangement links TRBV6-1 to TRBJ1-1; TRBD1 aligns across 8 bases. With V trimmed by 4 bases and J by 1 base, 2 bases remained unmatched. CDR3 length equals 14 residues. In germline, CDR1 is MNHNS, CDR2 SASEGT. CDR3 nucleotide sequence: TGTGCCAGCAGTGGGGACAGGTCGAACACTGAAGCTTTCTTT. Translated, it gives CASSGDRSNTEAFF.

The rearrangement uses TRBV23-1 and TRBJ1-4; D may be TRBD1 (5 bases). TRBV23-1 qualifies as an ORF whose function is uncertain. Trimming took 0 bases from V and 0 from J, leaving 8 bases between them. This CDR3 is 16 amino acids long. CDR3 protein: CASSQSETATNEKLFF. The CDR3, as DNA: TGCGCCAGCAGTCAATCTGAGACAGCAACTAATGAAAAACTGTTTTTT.

The rearrangement links TRBV7-8 to TRBJ2-3, with a possible D match to TRBD2 (6 bases). Germline V lookup: CDR1 SGHVS, CDR2 FQNEAQ. This CDR3 is 16 amino acids long. V was pared by 2 bases and J by 5 bases, with 17 bases between. The CDR3 DNA reads TGTGCCAGCAGCTTAATCGGGGGAATCAATGGAGATACGCAGTATTTT. Translating gives CASSLIGGINGDTQYF. The variable domain in full, completed from reference TRBV7-8 and TRBJ2-3, reads GAGVSQSPRYKVAKRGQDVALRCDPISGHVSLFWYQQALGQGPEFLTYFQNEAQLDKSGLPSDRFFAERPEGSVSTLKIQRTQQEDSAVYLCASSLIGGINGDTQYFGPGTRLTVL.

This chain connects TRBV5-6 to TRBJ1-1, with 9 bases identical to TRBD1. The germline V gene has CDR1 SGHDT and CDR2 YYEEEE. J lost 3 bases, V lost 4 bases, and 16 bases had no gene match. The CDR3 extends over 18 amino acids. The CDR3 DNA sequence: TGTGCCAGCAGCCCCGGGACAGGGATTGTTTTTGGGGACACTGAAGCTTTCTTT. It encodes CASSPGTGIVFGDTEAFF. Using reference TRBV5-6 and TRBJ1-1 for the parts outside the CDR3, the full variable domain is DAGVTQSPTHLIKTRGQQVTLRCSPKSGHDTVSWYQQALGQGPQFIFQYYEEEERQRGNFPDRFSGHQFPNYSSELNVNALLLGDSALYLCASSPGTGIVFGDTEAFFGQGTRLTVV.

This clone was detected a few times. This chain joins TRBV7-6 and TRBJ2-5, with D perhaps matching TRBD1 (5 bases). Trimming cost V 1 base and J 5 bases, with 8 bases left between them. In germline, CDR1 is SGHVS, CDR2 FNYEAQ. CDR3 length: 13 amino acids. CDR3 protein: CASSLGQGETQYF. In DNA, the CDR3 is TGTGCCAGCAGCTTAGGCCAGGGTGAGACCCAGTACTTC.

The CDR3, as DNA: TGCGCCAGCAGCTCGACAGGGGCTGTTACTAATGAAAAACTGTTTTTT. Protein: CASSSTGAVTNEKLFF. The chain links TRBV5-1 to TRBJ1-4; 8 positions agree with TRBD1. The CDR3 extends over 16 amino acids. CDR1 SGHRS and CDR2 YFSETQ come from the germline V gene. The trim removed 3 bases at V and 2 bases at J, leaving 6 bases unmatched.

The rearrangement links TRBV4-3 to TRBJ1-1; TRBD1 is a possible D gene (6 bases). CDR1 is LGHNA and CDR2 is YSLEER in the germline V gene. V was clipped by 0 bases and J by 7 bases, with 12 bases between them. The CDR3 extends over 14 amino acids. For the CDR3, the DNA is TGCGCCAGCAGCCAAGACATCCAGGGGAATGAAGCTTTCTTT. This translates into CASSQDIQGNEAFF.

As DNA, the CDR3 is TGTGCCAGCAGCTTAGGGCCAGGGGGCTTTGGCTACACCTTC. This gives the protein CASSLGPGGFGYTF. The rearrangement uses TRBV5-8 and TRBJ1-2; TRBD1 matches 8 bases. The V and J ends lost 2 bases and 7 bases, in that order; junction bases with no gene match: 7. Germline CDR1 and CDR2: SGHTS and YDEGEE. The CDR3 contains 14 residues.

This clone was counted once. The rearrangement joins TRBV27 to TRBJ2-5, with D possibly matching TRBD2 (5 bases). Trimming took off 5 bases at V and 2 bases at J, with 12 bases between the two ends. Germline V gene data show CDR1 as MNHEY and CDR2 as SMNVEV (reference sequence). The CDR3 is made up of 14 amino acids. The CDR3 is CASSLTTPQETQYF. For the CDR3, the DNA is TGTGCCAGCAGTCTGACTACCCCACAAGAGACCCAGTACTTC.

The V call is TRBV10-3, the J call TRBJ1-5; 10 nucleotides agree with TRBD1. This CDR3 comprises 15 residues. Unmatched junction bases numbered 4, after V lost 2 bases and J lost 6 bases. The V gene's germline CDR1 is ENHRY and CDR2 SYGVKD. The CDR3 spells CAISETGQGTQPQHF. In DNA form, the CDR3 reads TGTGCCATCAGTGAGACGGGACAGGGGACTCAGCCCCAGCATTTT.

This clone is a singleton in its sample. V gene TRBV19 combines with J gene TRBJ1-3; 7 bases are a match to TRBD1. CDR3 length: 17 amino acids. V was pared by 5 bases and J by 2 bases, with 12 bases of the junction left unmatched. Germline lookup yields CDR1 LNHDA and CDR2 SQIVND (reference sequence). The CDR3 region has the DNA TGTGCCAGTAGTTTACAGACAGGGAGTCGGACTGGAAACACCATATATTTT. It translates to CASSLQTGSRTGNTIYF.

V is TRBV7-2 and J is TRBJ2-7; a possible D gene is TRBD2 (6 bases). This CDR3 has 14 amino acids. Germline V CDR1 and CDR2: SGHTA, FQGNSA. V was pared by 2 bases and J by 4 bases, with 12 bases between. The DNA for the CDR3 is TGTGCCAGCAGCTTAAGCCCAGGGACTTACGAGCAGTACTTC. It yields the protein CASSLSPGTYEQYF.

The V gene is TRBV6-2 or TRBV6-3, the J gene TRBJ1-6; D is unclear. This CDR3 is 16 amino acids long. Trimming pared 2 bases from V and 0 bases from J, leaving 8 bases between. In germline, CDR1 is MNHEY, CDR2 SVGEGT. The CDR3, as DNA: TGTGCCAGCAGTTACAGGGAGAGCTCCTATAATTCACCCCTCCACTTT. Its protein product is CASSYRESSYNSPLHF.

V usage is TRBV29-1 and J usage is TRBJ1-1; no firm D call. The CDR3 is 12 amino acids. The V gene lost 4 bases and the J gene lost 4 bases, with 10 bases spanning the gap. Germline assignment: CDR1 SQVTM and CDR2 ANQGSEA. Written as DNA, the CDR3 is TGCAGCGTTGTCGAGGGAGGCACTGAAGCTTTCTTT. Its translation: CSVVEGGTEAFF.

This chain joins TRBV25-1 and TRBJ2-3; tentatively, D is TRBD1 (5 bases). This CDR3 is 15 amino acids long. V lost 3 bases and J lost 2, with 12 bases in between. The germline CDR1 and CDR2 sequences are MGHDK and SYGVNS. The CDR3 coding sequence is TGTGCCAGCAGTGACCTGGGGCAGACCACAGATACGCAGTATTTT. Translated, it gives CASSDLGQTTDTQYF.

The V gene is TRBV12-3 or TRBV12-4, the J gene TRBJ1-6; D is unresolved. This CDR3 has 13 residues. Trimming took 3 bases from V and 6 from J, leaving 6 bases between them. CDR3 sequence: CASSFGPNSPLHF. The CDR3, as DNA: TGTGCCAGCAGTTTTGGGCCTAATTCACCCCTCCACTTT.

The chain links TRBV24-1 to TRBJ1-5; a possible D gene is TRBD1 (5 bases). This CDR3 has 16 amino acids. Germline CDR1 and CDR2: KGHDR and SFDVKD. With 4 bases removed from V and 6 bases from J, the gap between germline ends came to 18 bases. CDR3 sequence: CATSDPRTGGGQPQHF. The DNA of the CDR3 is TGTGCCACCAGTGACCCAAGGACCGGCGGGGGTCAGCCCCAGCATTTT.

The chain joins TRBV28 to TRBJ2-5, with unresolved D. The CDR3 runs to 13 residues. The ends were cut back, 6 bases at V and 3 bases at J, with 11 bases in the middle. Looked up from germline, CDR1 is MDHEN and CDR2 is SYDVKM. The chain's CDR3 is CASSHPRKETQYF. The CDR3 DNA is TGTGCCAGCAGCCACCCCAGGAAAGAGACCCAGTACTTC.

This clone has only one observation. This rearrangement joins TRBV3-1 (or the pseudogene TRBV3-2) to TRBJ1-3; TRBD1 might be the D (6 bases). Trimming took off 4 bases at V and 4 bases at J, with 8 bases between the two ends. This CDR3 has 13 amino acids. The V gene's germline CDR1 is LGHDT and CDR2 YNNKEL (reference sequence). In DNA, the CDR3 is TGTGCCAGCAGCCGGGACATAGGAAACACCATATATTTT. This translates into CASSRDIGNTIYF.